These 27 T cell receptor beta chains share one sample of origin, sequenced in a study of identical twins. TCRdb re-called the 5' RACE reads with MiXCR, one entry per CDR3 protein. This sample carries more than 650,000 distinct CDR3 sequences, around 6.1% of them seen once, and the ten largest clones take 1.5% to 2%. Sequenced sample: naive T cells sorted from blood. These receptors originate from a man between 18 and 29 years old in good health.

This rearrangement joins TRBV7-6 to TRBJ2-5; D gene uncertain. Germline CDR1 reads SGHVS; CDR2 reads FNYEAQ. Trimming removed 5 bases from V and 5 bases from J, with 6 bases in between. CDR3 size: 11 residues. The CDR3 DNA follows: TGTGCCAGCAGCCAGGATGAGACCCAGTACTTC. The encoded protein is CASSQDETQYF.

The chain links TRBV27 to TRBJ1-1; tentative D call: TRBD1 (5 bases). Deletions cut 0 bases from V and 3 bases from J, with 11 bases between. This CDR3 has 15 amino acids. Germline CDR1 reads MNHEY; CDR2 reads SMNVEV (reference sequence). Here the CDR3 reads CASSLSGRVYTEAFF. CDR3 nucleotides: TGTGCCAGCAGTTTATCGGGCAGGGTATACACTGAAGCTTTCTTT.

The table lists this clonotype with a few counts. The gene calls are TRBV7-2 and TRBJ2-1; D might be TRBD2 (6 bases). V dropped 1 base and J dropped 2 bases, with 12 bases sitting between them. Germline loops: CDR1 SGHTA, CDR2 FQGNSA. This CDR3 has 16 residues. Written as DNA, the CDR3 is TGTGCCAGCAGCTTAGTCCCTCTAGCGACCTACAATGAGCAGTTCTTC. It specifies CASSLVPLATYNEQFF.

This clonotype was seen repeatedly, ten times or more. J is TRBJ1-2 and V is TRBV5-1; tentatively, D is TRBD1 (5 bases). V shed 4 bases and J shed 4 bases, with 17 bases lying between them. There are 15 residues in the CDR3. Germline lookup yields CDR1 SGHRS and CDR2 YFSETQ. This chain's CDR3 is CASSRDGNNLYGYTF. The CDR3, as DNA: TGCGCCAGCAGCCGGGACGGAAACAACCTCTATGGCTACACCTTC.

This clonotype was picked up a small number of times. V is TRBV6-2 or TRBV6-3 and J is TRBJ2-3, with D maybe TRBD1 (6 bases). The CDR3 has 16 amino acids. Germline V gene lookup returns CDR1 MNHEY and CDR2 SVGEGT. Trimming removed 5 bases at V and 6 bases at J, with 21 bases between. The CDR3 protein is CASSPRDTGSTDTQYF. The CDR3 DNA follows: TGTGCCAGCAGTCCACGGGACACCGGGTCAACCGATACGCAGTATTTT.

This clonotype came up a few times. V is TRBV5-1 and J is TRBJ1-1; D possibly corresponds to TRBD1 (6 bases). CDR1 and CDR2 from the germline V gene are SGHRS and YFSETQ. The V and J ends lost 4 bases and 4 bases respectively, with 14 bases between them. The CDR3 loop spans 14 amino acids. CDR3 DNA sequence: TGCGCCAGCAGCCTCATAGTAGGGGGCACTGAAGCTTTCTTT. This codes for CASSLIVGGTEAFF.

This clonotype was found many times. V usage is TRBV20-1 and J usage is TRBJ2-1, with 12 positions matching TRBD2. The ends lost 3 bases at V and 1 base at J; junction bases unmatched: 1. The CDR3 consists of 15 residues. Germline CDR1 DFQATT, CDR2 SNEGSKA (reference sequence). CDR3 bases: TGCAGTGCTAGGACTAGCGGGAGATCCTACAATGAGCAGTTCTTC. Residues: CSARTSGRSYNEQFF.

CDR3 amino acids: CASYRGQGYGYTF. In DNA form, the CDR3 reads TGTGCCAGTTACCGGGGGCAGGGCTATGGCTACACCTTC. This chain uses TRBV6-1 with TRBJ1-2; D might be TRBD1 (6 bases). The CDR3 covers 13 residues. V was cut by 9 bases and J by 4 bases, with 15 bases left in between. Looked up from germline, CDR1 is MNHNS and CDR2 is SASEGT.

This clonotype was recorded a few times. CDR3 in DNA: TGTGCCAGCACAGAACACCTCCTCAAAAACATTCAGTACTTC. Its protein is CASTEHLLKNIQYF. The chain combines TRBV6-1 with TRBJ2-4; D gene ambiguous. Per germline, CDR1 MNHNS and CDR2 SASEGT. Trimming cost V 7 bases and J 3 bases, with 13 bases left between them. The CDR3 has 14 residues.

This clonotype was seen more than once but under ten times. The rearrangement joins TRBV15 to TRBJ2-3, with D possibly TRBD2 on 7 matching bases. Trimming cost V 1 base and J 1 base, with 18 bases left between them. The CDR3 loop spans 18 amino acids. CDR1 LNHNV and CDR2 YYDKDF come from the germline V gene (reference sequence). CDR3 in DNA: TGTGCCACCAGCAGAGGTCCTCCACGGGGGGCTGGCACAGATACGCAGTATTTT. Translating gives CATSRGPPRGAGTDTQYF.

This clonotype was detected a few times. This chain uses TRBV4-1 with TRBJ2-1; TRBD2 matches 9 bases. J lost 6 bases, V lost 1 base, and 7 bases had no gene match. Germline CDR1 MGHRA, CDR2 YSYEKL. The CDR3 covers 16 residues. CDR3: CASSQGPSGTPNEQFF. The CDR3 nucleotides are TGCGCCAGCAGCCAAGGGCCTAGCGGGACTCCCAATGAGCAGTTCTTC.

This chain links TRBV20-1 with TRBJ2-1; 8 bases agree with TRBD2. In germline, CDR1 is DFQATT, CDR2 SNEGSKA (reference sequence). V gave up 0 bases and J gave up 8 bases; unmatched junction bases: 9. CDR3 length: 15 residues. The DNA for the CDR3 is TGCAGTGCTAGAGATCGGGGGGGCGTAATGGATGAGCAGTTCTTC. Its translation: CSARDRGGVMDEQFF.

This clonotype showed up many times. This chain joins TRBV21-1 and TRBJ1-4; the table names TRBD1, a call not compared with the DNA. TRBV21-1 is a pseudogene. This CDR3 region has 11 residues. The CDR3 loop is CASSAEGELFF. In DNA, the CDR3 is TGTGCCAGCAGCGCAGAGGGCGAGCTGTTTTTT.

This clonotype was found many times. This chain joins TRBV12-3 or TRBV12-4 and TRBJ2-1; D gene unclear. The CDR3 spans 11 residues. The V and J ends lost 6 bases and 7 bases respectively, with 7 bases between them. CDR3 residues: CASSPRNEQFF. CDR3 bases: TGTGCCAGCAGCCCCAGAAATGAGCAGTTCTTC.

This clonotype was observed at least ten times. V usage is TRBV11-2 and J usage is TRBJ1-6, with 10 bases matching TRBD1. Losses at the gene ends were 5 bases for V and 6 bases for J; bases not matched to a gene: 4. The CDR3 sequence is 15 residues long. Germline V gene sequence: CDR1 SGHAT, CDR2 FQNNGV. DNA for the CDR3: TGTGCCAGCAGCCCTAGGACAGGGGGTAATTCACCCCTCCACTTT. Encoded protein: CASSPRTGGNSPLHF.

This chain joins TRBV7-9 and TRBJ2-7; D unclear. In germline, CDR1 is SEHNR, CDR2 FQNEAQ (reference sequence). Trimming removed 2 bases at V and 6 bases at J, with 17 bases between. The CDR3 loop spans 15 amino acids. CDR3 nucleotide sequence: TGTGCCAGCAGCTTACTCAGGTCGGGCAACTCCGAGCAGTACTTC. Translating it yields CASSLLRSGNSEQYF.

This clonotype was observed at least ten times. V and J are TRBV20-1 and TRBJ2-1; 9 nucleotides align to TRBD2. J gave up 3 bases and V 3 bases, and 6 bases lay outside the gene matches. CDR3 length: 15 amino acids. Per the germline V gene, CDR1 is DFQATT and CDR2 is SNEGSKA (reference sequence). The CDR3 sequence is CSASGAGGLYNEQFF. The CDR3 DNA reads as TGCAGTGCTAGTGGAGCGGGAGGTCTCTACAATGAGCAGTTCTTC.

This clonotype has just a few counts. The V call is TRBV27, the J call TRBJ2-1; no definite D call. This CDR3 is 16 amino acids long. Germline V gives CDR1 MNHEY, CDR2 SMNVEV (reference sequence). Trimming took 2 bases from V and 1 from J, leaving 12 bases between them. In DNA, the CDR3 is TGTGCCAGCAGTTTAAAGGAACTTGCATCCTACAATGAGCAGTTCTTC. This encodes CASSLKELASYNEQFF.

This clonotype was counted many times. V usage is TRBV12-5 and J usage is TRBJ1-5; D is uncertain. Trimming cost V 2 bases and J 5 bases, with 13 bases left between them. The CDR3 runs to 15 residues. Germline loops: CDR1 LGHNT, CDR2 FRNRAP. The CDR3 nucleotides are TGTGCTAGTGGTTTGCCCGACTGGAAAGATCAGCCCCAGCATTTT. It is translated as CASGLPDWKDQPQHF.

This chain joins TRBV7-2 and TRBJ2-7; the D gene is possibly TRBD2 (7 bases). The ends were cut back, 5 bases at V and 7 bases at J, with 21 bases in the middle. The CDR3 spans 15 residues. Germline V gene lookup returns CDR1 SGHTA and CDR2 FQGNSA. CDR3 loop: CASSPRGGLPGEQYF. CDR3 nucleotides: TGTGCCAGCAGCCCAAGGGGGGGACTCCCCGGAGAGCAGTACTTC.

V and J are TRBV29-1 and TRBJ1-4; 7 positions agree with TRBD1. This CDR3 comprises 14 residues. Looked up from germline, CDR1 is SQVTM and CDR2 is ANQGSEA. Trimming removed 7 bases from V and 0 bases from J; junction bases left unmatched: 5. The CDR3 loop is CSGRRGATNEKLFF. Here the CDR3 DNA reads TGCAGCGGACGCAGGGGGGCAACTAATGAAAAACTGTTTTTT.

This sequence joins TRBV18 and TRBJ2-1; 8 nucleotides line up with TRBD2. There are 15 residues in the CDR3. Germline assignment: CDR1 KGHSH and CDR2 LQKENI. V was clipped by 3 bases and J by 6 bases; unmatched bases: 7. CDR3 in DNA: TGTGCCAGCTCACCCCTTAGCGGGAAGGGCAATGAGCAGTTCTTC. The encoded protein is CASSPLSGKGNEQFF.

Ten or more counts support this clonotype. The chain uses TRBV12-3 or TRBV12-4 and TRBJ1-5, with 7 bases lining up with TRBD1. The CDR3 is made up of 13 amino acids. Unmatched junction bases numbered 3, after V lost 5 bases and J lost 5 bases. This chain's CDR3 is CASSPTGDQPQHF. CDR3 in DNA: TGTGCCAGCAGTCCAACAGGGGATCAGCCCCAGCATTTT.

J is TRBJ1-2 and V is TRBV30; TRBD1 matches at 8 bases. V shed 3 bases, J shed 5 bases, and the junction held 11 bases outside the gene matches. Germline V lookup: CDR1 GTSNPN, CDR2 SVGIG (reference sequence). The CDR3 covers 15 residues. For the CDR3, the DNA is TGTGCCTGGAGATGGGGACAGGTCCTTCCATATGGCTACACCTTC. Residues: CAWRWGQVLPYGYTF.

The chain uses TRBV15 and TRBJ1-2; D is unresolved. The CDR3 is 17 residues long. V lost 1 base, J lost 3 bases, and 18 bases lay in between. The germline CDR1 and CDR2 sequences are LNHNV and YYDKDF (reference sequence). CDR3 DNA sequence: TGTGCCACCAGCAGAGGCCCCCTCTGGGGAAATGACTATGGCTACACCTTC. This sequence encodes CATSRGPLWGNDYGYTF.

This clonotype was picked up a small number of times. The V gene is TRBV6-5, the J gene TRBJ1-2; unclear D gene. There are 13 residues in the CDR3. Germline CDR1 is MNHEY and CDR2 is SVGAGI. V was cut by 2 bases and J by 1 base, with 5 bases left in between. CDR3 DNA: TGTGCCAGCAGTTACCAGATTAACTATGGCTACACCTTC. It is translated as CASSYQINYGYTF.

This clonotype showed up many times. V gene TRBV20-1 combines with J gene TRBJ2-1, with TRBD2 identical over 10 bases. The germline gives CDR1 DFQATT, CDR2 SNEGSKA (reference sequence). The length of the CDR3 is 16 residues. V dropped 3 bases and J dropped 5; count of bases not matched to a gene: 10. The CDR3 spells CSASPLRTSGNNEQFF. Written as DNA, the CDR3 is TGCAGTGCTAGTCCCCTCAGGACTAGCGGCAACAATGAGCAGTTCTTC.